Below, one T cell receptor beta chain is given with its context. Its antigen is not identified. The time point is: persistent/refractory GD, antithyroid drugs over 5 years with positive TRAb. PBMCs provided the RNA from which the TCR library was made. Clinicians diagnosed Graves' disease using American Thyroid Association guidelines. Relying on iRepertoire HTBI primers and Arm-PCR of CDR3 regions, the team built TCR beta libraries. TCRdb analysed the multiplex PCR reads with MiXCR anew, one entry per CDR3 protein. The sample gives about 660,000 distinct CDR3 sequences, about 30% of which show up once; around 40% is in the top ten. This sample is part of a study of regulatory T cells in long-lasting Graves disease. There are 14 residues in the CDR3. The V and J ends lost 3 bases and 3 bases respectively, with 9 bases between them. Overall study results and limits: There were preferences for TRBV28, TRBJ1-2 and TRBJ2-5 in persistent disease.

The chain employs TRBV12-3 or TRBV12-4 and TRBJ2-1; D uncertain. This TCR came from a female donor with Graves disease. Sequencing used peripheral blood mononuclear cells (PBMCs), obtained when the disease was refractory, from a patient treated with antithyroid drugs. The CDR3: CASSFNPGYNEQFF. The CDR3 DNA is TGTGCCAGCAGTTTCAATCCGGGCTACAATGAGCAGTTCTTC.